The 10 T cell receptor beta chains below all came from one sample that was sequenced in a study of long-term antiretroviral therapy in people with HIV. immunoSEQ v3.0 was run at survey level. This table comes from immunoSEQ multiplex PCR, and its TCRdb copy is limited to in-frame clones, with some not included. The sample records about 33,000 clones, about 74% being singletons. Material: unsorted PBMCs, obtained 2 years after starting antiretroviral therapy. The receptor source for this set is a woman between 45 and 60 years old with HIV.

The chain employs TRBV19 and TRBJ2-3; TRBD2 aligns across 8 bases. The CDR3 consists of 15 residues. Per the germline V gene, CDR1 is LNHDA and CDR2 is SQIVND (reference sequence). Losses at the gene ends were 5 bases for V and 4 bases for J; bases not matched to a gene: 8. CDR3 loop: CASSPRGGPADTQYF. The CDR3, as DNA: TGTGCCAGTAGTCCCCGGGGGGGCCCCGCAGATACGCAGTATTTT. The complete variable domain, with remaining parts taken from reference TRBV19 and TRBJ2-3, reads DGGITQSPKYLFRKEGQNVTLSCEQNLNHDAMYWYRQDPGQGLRLIYYSQIVNDFQKGDIAEGYSVSREKKESFPLTVTSAQKNPTAFYLCASSPRGGPADTQYFGPGTRLTVL.

J is TRBJ1-1 and V is TRBV10-3; no reliable D call. CDR3 size: 13 residues. V lost 10 bases and J lost 0, with 12 bases in between. In germline, CDR1 is ENHRY, CDR2 SYGVKD. The CDR3 loop reads CATRTDLNTEAFF. The CDR3 nucleotides are TGTGCCACCCGGACGGATTTGAACACTGAAGCTTTCTTT.

The count of this clone is one. The chain couples TRBV30 to TRBJ1-1; tentatively, D is TRBD1 (6 bases). Trimming removed 3 bases from V and 1 base from J, with 9 bases in between. Germline CDR1 is GTSNPN and CDR2 is SVGIG (reference sequence). The CDR3 runs to 13 residues. In nucleotides, the CDR3 is TGTGCCTGGAGAACAGGGCCGAACACTGAAGCTTTCTTT. Translated, it gives CAWRTGPNTEAFF.

The chain has TRBV29-1 and TRBJ2-2, with TRBD1 matching 8 bases. V shed 7 bases and J 4 bases; nucleotides not matched to a gene: 14. This CDR3 has 16 amino acids. Germline V CDR1 and CDR2: SQVTM, ANQGSEA. The CDR3 loop is CSAPGDRQGVTGELFF. The CDR3 DNA sequence: TGCAGCGCCCCAGGGGACAGGCAAGGGGTCACCGGGGAGCTGTTTTTT.

This clone was picked up one time. The J gene is TRBJ1-2, the V gene TRBV5-4, with D unresolved. Germline V gene data show CDR1 as SGHNT and CDR2 as YYREEE (reference sequence). This CDR3 region has 13 residues. V was shortened by 1 base and J by 6 bases, with 10 bases between the two germline ends. CDR3 DNA sequence: TGTGCCAGCAGCTTGATTTCCCGGAATGGCTACACCTTC. It specifies CASSLISRNGYTF.

The rearrangement links TRBV5-6 to TRBJ2-3, with 9 bases matching TRBD2. The CDR3 length is 13 residues. The germline CDR1 and CDR2 sequences are SGHDT and YYEEEE. Trimming removed 4 bases from V and 11 bases from J; junction bases left unmatched: 8. The CDR3 protein is CASSPYSGGWQYF. The CDR3, as DNA: TGTGCCAGCAGCCCTTACAGCGGGGGGTGGCAGTATTTT. The full variable domain, completed using reference TRBV5-6 and TRBJ2-3, is DAGVTQSPTHLIKTRGQQVTLRCSPKSGHDTVSWYQQALGQGPQFIFQYYEEEERQRGNFPDRFSGHQFPNYSSELNVNALLLGDSALYLCASSPYSGGWQYFGPGTRLTVL.

The chain has TRBV5-1 and TRBJ2-1, with D possibly being TRBD1 (5 bases). Germline lookup yields CDR1 SGHRS and CDR2 YFSETQ. This CDR3 region has 15 residues. V lost 0 bases, J lost 6 bases, and 13 bases lay in between. The chain's CDR3 is CASSLDATALNEQFF. The CDR3 nucleotides read TGCGCCAGCAGCTTGGACGCGACAGCCCTCAATGAGCAGTTCTTC.

This clone was observed a single time. The chain has TRBV7-2 and TRBJ2-5; D might be TRBD2 (6 bases). This CDR3 comprises 15 residues. V was trimmed by 0 bases and J by 3 bases, leaving 11 bases between them. Germline assignment: CDR1 SGHTA and CDR2 FQGNSA. CDR3 coding DNA: TGTGCCAGCAGCTTAGCGTGGCTAGCGAAAGAGACCCAGTACTTC. Translating it yields CASSLAWLAKETQYF.

A few counts support this clone. The chain couples TRBV7-3 to TRBJ1-5; D unclear. The germline V gene encodes CDR1 SGHTA and CDR2 FQGTGA. The CDR3 has 13 amino acids. Between the trimmed V and J ends, which lost 0 bases and 4 bases, there was a span of 4 bases. The CDR3 sequence: CASSLTRNQPQHF. The CDR3 DNA sequence: TGTGCCAGCAGCTTAACCAGAAATCAGCCCCAGCATTTT.

This chain uses TRBV28 with TRBJ1-6; TRBD1 matches at 8 bases. V lost 3 bases, J lost 9 bases, and 4 bases stayed unmatched. CDR1 and CDR2 from the germline V gene are MDHEN and SYDVKM. This CDR3 contains 14 residues. This chain's CDR3 is CASSLDDRGSPLHF. CDR3 nucleotides: TGTGCCAGCAGTTTGGACGACAGGGGTTCACCCCTCCACTTT.